Following are 19 T cell receptor beta chains from one sample sequenced in a study of cytomegalovirus exposure and HLA in healthy donors. PCR primers comprised 60 Vbeta and 13 Jbeta primers. TCRdb keeps only in-frame clones here, not all; method: immunoSEQ multiplex PCR. Among roughly 220,000 clones listed, about 70% were seen once. Sequenced: PBMCs. The receptors come from a woman in her twenties or thirties in good health and CMV-seronegative.

This chain links TRBV27 with TRBJ2-1; 10 positions agree with TRBD2. V lost 3 bases to trimming and J lost 4 bases; unmatched junction nucleotides: 6. In germline, CDR1 is MNHEY, CDR2 SMNVEV (reference sequence). The CDR3 is 16 amino acids. CDR3 loop: CASSFLAGDAYNEQFF. The CDR3, as DNA: TGTGCCAGCAGTTTTCTAGCGGGAGATGCTTACAATGAGCAGTTCTTC.

This chain connects TRBV10-2 to TRBJ2-7; 9 bases map to TRBD1. V trimming: 2 bases; J trimming: 7 bases; junction bases outside the gene matches: 12. The CDR3 is 16 amino acids. Looked up from germline, CDR1 is WSHSY and CDR2 is SAAADI. CDR3: CASSEGTGQGLEEQYF. The CDR3 coding sequence is TGCGCCAGCAGTGAGGGGACAGGGCAGGGTCTTGAAGAGCAGTACTTC.

The chain links TRBV5-4 to TRBJ2-1; 7 bases align to TRBD1. From germline, CDR1 is SGHNT and CDR2 YYREEE (reference sequence). V gave up 0 bases and J gave up 7 bases; unmatched junction bases: 4. The CDR3 runs to 14 residues. CDR3 loop: CASSLVGQRNEQFF. CDR3 bases: TGTGCCAGCAGCTTGGTGGGACAGAGAAATGAGCAGTTCTTC.

This chain joins TRBV2 and TRBJ1-6; 7 bases are a match to TRBD1. V lost 6 bases and J lost 10; bases outside the gene matches: 9. The V gene's germline CDR1 is SNHLY and CDR2 FYNNEI. The CDR3 spans 14 residues. In DNA form, the CDR3 reads TGTGCCAGCAGCCACAGGGGTGCAGAATCACCCCTCCACTTT. This translates into CASSHRGAESPLHF. The full variable domain, completed using reference TRBV2 and TRBJ1-6, is EPEVTQTPSHQVTQMGQEVILRCVPISNHLYFYWYRQILGQKVEFLVSFYNNEISEKSEIFDDQFSVERPDGSNFTLKIRSTKLEDSAMYFCASSHRGAESPLHFGNGTRLTVT.

V and J are TRBV27 and TRBJ1-3; a weak D match, TRBD1 (6 bases). Germline CDR1 and CDR2: MNHEY and SMNVEV (reference sequence). The V and J ends lost 2 bases and 2 bases respectively, with 10 bases between them. The length of the CDR3 is 15 residues. For the CDR3, the DNA is TGTGCCAGCAGTTTAATCGGACAGCCTGGAAACACCATATATTTT. Residues: CASSLIGQPGNTIYF.

The sample holds a few counts of this clone. The chain has TRBV5-6 and TRBJ2-5, with 10 bases identical to TRBD1. The J call could be wrong; TRBJ2-7 is a better fit for the DNA end. The germline V gene has CDR1 SGHDT and CDR2 YYEEEE. CDR3 length: 14 amino acids. CDR3 sequence reads: CASSMGTGAYEQYF. The DNA for the CDR3 is TGTGCCAGCAGCATGGGGACAGGGGCGTACGAGCAGTACTTC.

This chain joins TRBV2 and TRBJ2-5; no firm D call. TRBJ2-7 matches the DNA end more closely, so the J call is doubtful. Per germline, CDR1 SNHLY and CDR2 FYNNEI. This CDR3 comprises 13 residues. The chain's CDR3 is CASSVYRYYEQYF. CDR3 DNA: TGTGCCAGCAGTGTGTACCGATACTACGAGCAGTACTTC.

The CDR3 nucleotides read TGCGCCAGCAGCCCCACGGGGAACGAGCAGTACTTC. Amino acid sequence: CASSPTGNEQYF. The V and J genes are TRBV5-1 and TRBJ2-7; D may be TRBD2 (5 bases). The CDR3 runs to 12 residues. V was cut by 4 bases and J by 5 bases, with 10 bases left in between. Germline lookup yields CDR1 SGHRS and CDR2 YFSETQ.

The chain combines TRBV9 with TRBJ2-6; 9 bases match TRBD1. Trimming at V came to 4 bases and at J to 2 bases, leaving 13 bases not matched to a gene. Germline assignment: CDR1 SGDLS and CDR2 YYNGEE. This CDR3 has 19 residues. The CDR3 here is CASSPPPTGGKTGANVLTF. The CDR3 bases are TGTGCCAGCAGCCCCCCCCCAACAGGGGGCAAGACTGGGGCCAACGTCCTGACTTTC.

This chain joins TRBV14 and TRBJ2-7, with 12 bases fitting TRBD2. V lost 5 bases, J lost 3 bases, and 8 bases stayed unmatched. The CDR3 extends over 16 amino acids. From germline, CDR1 is SGHDN and CDR2 FVKESK. CDR3 protein: CASSGGLAGPFYEQYF. CDR3 nucleotides: TGTGCCAGCAGCGGCGGACTAGCGGGACCCTTCTACGAGCAGTACTTC.

The chain carries TRBV5-1 and TRBJ2-3, with 15 positions matching TRBD2. Germline V gene lookup returns CDR1 SGHRS and CDR2 YFSETQ. V trimming: 4 bases; J trimming: 1 base; junction bases outside the gene matches: 4. The CDR3 is 17 residues long. CDR3 sequence (DNA): TGCGCCAGCAGCGTGGGACTAGCGGGAGGCCGCACAGATACGCAGTATTTT. Translation: CASSVGLAGGRTDTQYF.

The J gene is TRBJ2-2, the V gene TRBV7-9, with TRBD1 identical over 9 bases. The CDR3 is 17 amino acids. CDR1 SEHNR and CDR2 FQNEAQ come from the germline V gene (reference sequence). The junction had 12 bases not matched to a gene; V was cut back by 6 bases and J by 4 bases. CDR3 protein: CASSLPPGTGFTGELFF. The CDR3 DNA sequence: TGTGCCAGCAGTCTACCGCCCGGGACAGGGTTCACCGGGGAGCTGTTTTTT.

V and J are TRBV6-5 and TRBJ2-2; 7 bases agree with TRBD2. V gave up 0 bases and J gave up 8 bases; unmatched junction bases: 9. This CDR3 has 16 residues. CDR1 MNHEY and CDR2 SVGAGI come from the germline V gene. This CDR3 reads CASSYSWEGRTGELFF. The DNA for the CDR3 is TGTGCCAGCAGTTACTCGTGGGAGGGCCGAACTGGGGAGCTGTTTTTT.

This chain connects TRBV30 to TRBJ1-2; a possible D gene is TRBD1 (6 bases). The V gene lost 1 base and the J gene lost 5 bases, with 8 bases spanning the gap. The CDR3 spans 12 residues. Germline assignment: CDR1 GTSNPN and CDR2 SVGIG (reference sequence). The CDR3, as DNA: TGTGCCTGGAGTGCAGGGGCGTATGGCTACACCTTC. Protein product: CAWSAGAYGYTF.

The chain's CDR3 is CASSVKETQYF. The CDR3 nucleotides read TGTGCCAGCAGCGTTAAAGAGACCCAGTACTTC. This chain uses TRBV5-5 with TRBJ2-5; D gene uncertain. V lost 4 bases, J lost 3 bases, and 4 bases lay in between. CDR3 length equals 11 residues. Looked up from germline, CDR1 is SGHKS and CDR2 is YYEKEE (reference sequence).

J is TRBJ1-2 and V is TRBV7-9; D might be TRBD1 (6 bases). V lost 5 bases and J lost 6, with 19 bases in between. In germline, CDR1 is SEHNR, CDR2 FQNEAQ (reference sequence). The CDR3 extends over 15 amino acids. The CDR3 bases are TGTGCCAGCAGCGGACCGGACAGTACTTATGATGGCTACACCTTC. It encodes CASSGPDSTYDGYTF.

CDR3 DNA sequence: TGTGCCAGCAGCTCGGGCGGGACAGCCTCCCCCTATGGCTACACCTTC. Encoded protein: CASSSGGTASPYGYTF. This sequence joins TRBV7-9 and TRBJ1-2, with 7 bases identical to TRBD1. Losses at the gene ends were 4 bases for V and 4 bases for J; bases not matched to a gene: 12. CDR1 and CDR2 (germline): SEHNR, FQNEAQ (reference sequence). The CDR3 extends over 16 amino acids. Combining the CDR3 with reference TRBV7-9 and TRBJ1-2 gives the whole variable domain DTGVSQNPRHKITKRGQNVTFRCDPISEHNRLYWYRQTLGQGPEFLTYFQNEAQLEKSRLLSDRFSAERPKGSFSTLEIQRTEQGDSAMYLCASSSGGTASPYGYTFGSGTRLTVV.

The chain joins TRBV2 to TRBJ2-3, with D perhaps TRBD2 (7 bases). The V gene's germline CDR1 is SNHLY and CDR2 FYNNEI. The CDR3 is made up of 14 amino acids. Deletions cut 7 bases from V and 4 bases from J, with 15 bases between. CDR3 sequence: CASTRRGGSDTQYF. CDR3 DNA sequence: TGTGCCAGCACCCGTAGGGGGGGCTCAGATACGCAGTATTTT.

The chain combines TRBV2 with TRBJ1-5; 9 positions agree with TRBD1. The trim removed 1 base at V and 5 bases at J, leaving 9 bases unmatched. Per the germline V gene, CDR1 is SNHLY and CDR2 is FYNNEI. CDR3 length: 17 amino acids. CDR3 nucleotides: TGTGCCAGCAGTGAAGGGGGGACAGGGTGGCGGGATCAGCCCCAGCATTTT. Translation: CASSEGGTGWRDQPQHF.